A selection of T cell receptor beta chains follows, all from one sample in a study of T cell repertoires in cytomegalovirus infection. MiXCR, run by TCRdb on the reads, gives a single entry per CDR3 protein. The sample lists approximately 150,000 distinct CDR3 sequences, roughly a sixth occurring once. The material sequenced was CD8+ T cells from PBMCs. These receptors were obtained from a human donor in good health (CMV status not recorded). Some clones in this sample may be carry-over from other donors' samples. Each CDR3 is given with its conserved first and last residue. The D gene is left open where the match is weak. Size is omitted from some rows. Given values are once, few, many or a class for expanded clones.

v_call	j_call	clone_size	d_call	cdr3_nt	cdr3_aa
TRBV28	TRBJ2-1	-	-	TGTGCCAGCAGTAGGACAGTGTTCTCCTACAATGAGCAGTTCTTC	CASSRTVFSYNEQFF
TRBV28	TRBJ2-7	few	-	TGTGCCAGCAGTCGCGAGGGGACCTACGAGCAGTACTTC	CASSREGTYEQYF
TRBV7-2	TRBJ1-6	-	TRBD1	TGTGCCAGCAGCCAGGACAGGGGGTTTTCCGGTAATTCACCCCTCCACTTT	CASSQDRGFSGNSPLHF
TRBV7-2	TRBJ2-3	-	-	TGTGCCAGCAGCCTACGGCCTAGGGGGGTCACAGATACGCAGTATTTT	CASSLRPRGVTDTQYF
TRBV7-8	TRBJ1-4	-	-	TGTGCCAGCAGCTTGAGGGGTGAAAAACTGTTTTTT	CASSLRGEKLFF
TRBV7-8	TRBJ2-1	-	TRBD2	TGTGCCAGCAGCCCTCCAGCGGGAGAGCGTAGTGAGCAGTTCTTC	CASSPPAGERSEQFF
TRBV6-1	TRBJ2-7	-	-	TGTGCCAGCAGTCTACGGCGGAGGTTTTCCTACGAGCAGTACTTC	CASSLRRRFSYEQYF
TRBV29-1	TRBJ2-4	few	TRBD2	TGCAGCGTGGAGCGGGAGAAGGACATTCAGTACTTC	CSVEREKDIQYF
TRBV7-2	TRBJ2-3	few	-	TGTGCCAGCAGCTTCTGGGGGAGCGAAAGCACAGATACGCAGTATTTT	CASSFWGSESTDTQYF
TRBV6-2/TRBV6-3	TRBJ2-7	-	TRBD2	TGTGCCAGCACCCGGGGGGGACTAGCGGAGTCCTACGAGCAGTACTTC	CASTRGGLAESYEQYF
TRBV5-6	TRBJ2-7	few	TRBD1	TGTGCCAGCAGCCCGGGGACAGGGTGGTCCGAGCAGTACTTC	CASSPGTGWSEQYF
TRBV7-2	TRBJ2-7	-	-	TGTGCCAGCAGCTTAGCGGGGGGACCTAGCTCCTACGAGCAGTACTTC	CASSLAGGPSSYEQYF
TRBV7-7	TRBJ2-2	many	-	TGTGCCAGCAGCTTAAGCCCGTCCACCGGGGAGCTGTTTTTT	CASSLSPSTGELFF
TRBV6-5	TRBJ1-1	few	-	TGTGCCAGCAGTTACACCGGGATGAACACTGAAGCTTTCTTT	CASSYTGMNTEAFF
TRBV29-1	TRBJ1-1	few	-	TGCAGCGTTGGTATCCCTGAAGCTTTCTTT	CSVGIPEAFF
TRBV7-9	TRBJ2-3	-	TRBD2	TGTGCCAGCAGCTTACGGGGGGACACAGATACGCAGTATTTT	CASSLRGDTDTQYF
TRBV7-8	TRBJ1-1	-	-	TGTGCCAGCAGCTCAACAGGGCCCGCGAGGACTGAAGCTTTCTTT	CASSSTGPARTEAFF
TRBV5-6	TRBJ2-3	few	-	TGTGCCAGCAGCTTAATACAGGACCTCCACGATACGCAGTATTTT	CASSLIQDLHDTQYF
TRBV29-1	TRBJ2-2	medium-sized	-	TGCAGCGTTGAAGGTCCTGGGGTGGCCGGGGAGCTGTTTTTT	CSVEGPGVAGELFF
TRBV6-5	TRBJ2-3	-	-	TGTGCCAGCAGAGTTCGGGTCCTTTTAGCGGATACGCAGTATTTT	CASRVRVLLADTQYF
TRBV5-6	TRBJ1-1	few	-	TGTGCCAGCAGCTGGGGGTCTGAAGCTTTCTTT	CASSWGSEAFF
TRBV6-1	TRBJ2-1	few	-	TGTGCCAGCAGTTACAGATACAATGAGCAGTTCTTC	CASSYRYNEQFF
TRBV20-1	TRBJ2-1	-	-	TGCAGTGCTAGAAAGGCGGGGAGCTCCTACAATGAGCAGTTCTTC	CSARKAGSSYNEQFF
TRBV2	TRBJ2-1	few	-	TGTGCCAGCACTGGCGCGTCGGGGTCCCCGTCATACAATGAGCAGTTCTTC	CASTGASGSPSYNEQFF
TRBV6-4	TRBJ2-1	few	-	TGTGCCAGCAGTGACTCGACGAACGGCAACAATGAGCAGTTCTTC	CASSDSTNGNNEQFF
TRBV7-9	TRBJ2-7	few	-	TGTGCCAGCAGCTCGCCGAAGCGGTACGAGCAGTACTTC	CASSSPKRYEQYF
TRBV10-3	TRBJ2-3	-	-	TGTGCCATCAGTGACGGGGGGCGGGATACGCAGTATTTT	CAISDGGRDTQYF
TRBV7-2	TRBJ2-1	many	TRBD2	TGTGCCAGCAGCACCAGCGGGACCTACAATGAGCAGTTCTTC	CASSTSGTYNEQFF
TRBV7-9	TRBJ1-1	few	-	TGTGCCAGCAGCAGCCGGGACTTCTCAAACACTGAAGCTTTCTTT	CASSSRDFSNTEAFF
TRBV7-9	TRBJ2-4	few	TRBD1	TGTGCCAGCAGCACCACAGGGGATCAGTACTTC	CASSTTGDQYF
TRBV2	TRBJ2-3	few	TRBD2	TGTGCCAGCAGTGACCCGGGACTAGCGGGAAGCACAGATACGCAGTATTTT	CASSDPGLAGSTDTQYF
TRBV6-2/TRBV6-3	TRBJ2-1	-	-	TGTGCCAGCAGCCCGGACAGCAATGAGCAGTTCTTC	CASSPDSNEQFF
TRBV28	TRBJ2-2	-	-	TGTGCCAGCAGTTTACAGGGAGCAGGGAGGATGACCGGGGAGCTGTTTTTT	CASSLQGAGRMTGELFF
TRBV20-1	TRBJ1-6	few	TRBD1	TGCAGTGCCACCACAGGGGTTTATAATTCACCCCTCCACTTT	CSATTGVYNSPLHF
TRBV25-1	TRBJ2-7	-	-	TGTGCCAGCAGTAAGACAGATTTCCGAGGGCAGTACTTC	CASSKTDFRGQYF
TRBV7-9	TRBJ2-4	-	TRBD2	TGTGCCAGCAGCGGTGGACTAGCGGGAGGTGGTGCCAAAAACATTCAGTACTTC	CASSGGLAGGGAKNIQYF
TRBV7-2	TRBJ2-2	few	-	TGTGCCAGCAGCTTAGCGCGAGGCGGGGAGCTGTTTTTT	CASSLARGGELFF
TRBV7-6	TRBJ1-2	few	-	TGTGCCAGCGCAGCACCGACTTATGGCTACACCTTC	CASAAPTYGYTF
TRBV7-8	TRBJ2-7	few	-	TGTGCCAGCAGCTTAGGTACCGCGGGGCCCTACGAGCAGTACTTC	CASSLGTAGPYEQYF
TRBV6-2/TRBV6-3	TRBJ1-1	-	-	TGTGCCAGCAGTTACGTGCTCTGGGTCACTGAAGCTTTCTTT	CASSYVLWVTEAFF
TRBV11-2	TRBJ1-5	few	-	TGTGCCAGCAGCTTAGTTCGTACAGGGAATATCATGCCCCAGCATTTT	CASSLVRTGNIMPQHF
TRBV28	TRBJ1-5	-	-	TGTGCCAGCAGCCCATATGGGTTTCGGGAGCCCCAGCATTTT	CASSPYGFREPQHF
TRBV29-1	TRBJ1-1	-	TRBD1	TGCAGCGTTGATAGGGGGTGGACAGGGAGGAACACTGAAGCTTTCTTT	CSVDRGWTGRNTEAFF
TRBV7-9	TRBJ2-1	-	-	TGTGCCACGCGAGGGCCGTTAGCGGCCGCCCTTGGGGAGTTCTTC	CATRGPLAAALGEFF